This T cell receptor beta chain stems from a study of T cells in Graves' hyperthyroidism and ophthalmopathy. General study points: The blood repertoire included most of the expanded thyroid clonotypes above 0.001. Ophthalmopathy was identified by the model a median about seven months ahead of onset.

The hyperthyroidism patients had all been newly diagnosed, and their disease duration was under 2 months. Their ages ranged from 18 to 65 years. Each diagnosis drew on symptoms, thyroxine, TRAb, thyroid ultrasound and orbital computed tomography findings. TCR beta CDR3 region amplification was performed from RNA transcripts. HTBI primers were employed in a first-round RT-PCR of the TCR CDR3. TCRdb passed the multiplex PCR reads through MiXCR, listing each CDR3 protein once. This table holds fewer than 350,000 distinct CDR3 sequences, approximately 14% found once. Germline CDR1 and CDR2: SGHRS and YFSETQ. J was trimmed by 2 bases and V by 2 bases; bases with no gene match: 6. The CDR3 extends over 15 amino acids. This clonotype came up a few times. The antigen remains unidentified.

The sequence was obtained from a woman in her 50s with Graves' hyperthyroidism that later progressed to Graves' ophthalmopathy. This chain joins TRBV5-1 and TRBJ1-2, with TRBD1 matching over 7 bases. Sequenced sample: blood. The chain's CDR3 is CASSLALTGNYGYTF. Here the CDR3 DNA reads TGCGCCAGCAGCTTAGCCTTGACAGGGAACTATGGCTACACCTTC.